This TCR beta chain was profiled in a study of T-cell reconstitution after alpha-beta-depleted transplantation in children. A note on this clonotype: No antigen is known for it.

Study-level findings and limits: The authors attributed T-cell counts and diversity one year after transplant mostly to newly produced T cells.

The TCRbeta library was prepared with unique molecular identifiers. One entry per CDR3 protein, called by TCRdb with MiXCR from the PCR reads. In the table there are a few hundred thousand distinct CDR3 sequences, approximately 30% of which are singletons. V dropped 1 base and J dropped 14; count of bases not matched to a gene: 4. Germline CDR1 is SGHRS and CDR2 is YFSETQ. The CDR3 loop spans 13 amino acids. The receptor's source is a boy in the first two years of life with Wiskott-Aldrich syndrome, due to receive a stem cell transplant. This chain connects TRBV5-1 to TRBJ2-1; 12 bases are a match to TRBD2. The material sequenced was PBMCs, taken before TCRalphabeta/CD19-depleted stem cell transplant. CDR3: CASSLRTSGTEFF. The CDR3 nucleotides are TGCGCCAGCAGCTTGAGGACTAGCGGGACTGAGTTCTTC.